This T cell receptor (beta chain) is drawn from a study of CD8+CD57+ T cells in acquired aplastic anemia. Study at large: The average for DNA from sorted CD4+ and CD8+ cells was about 2.9 ug. There were 10 million to 14 million reads, on average, for CD4+ cells from healthy donors.

Worth noting for this clonotype: What it binds is unknown.

The study's findings and limits: Patients and controls had in common twenty-nine CD8+ CDR3 sequences.

The CDR3 has 15 amino acids. Germline V gene sequence: CDR1 SNHLY, CDR2 FYNNEI. V trimming: 6 bases; J trimming: 1 base; junction bases outside the gene matches: 4. Profiling of TCR beta VDJ combinations and CDR3 sequences used genomic DNA as template. TCRdb reprocessed the reads via MiXCR and lists one record per CDR3 protein. This table holds tens of thousands of distinct CDR3 sequences, under 80% found once. The TCR was taken from a human donor in good health, serving as a control. Sequencing input: sorted CD4+, CD8+, or CD8+CD57+ T cells (not recorded which) from PBMCs. The chain joins TRBV2 to TRBJ2-3; 10 bases line up with TRBD2. The CDR3 coding sequence is TGTGCCAGCAGCAAGCGGGGGGGCGGCACAGATACGCAGTATTTT. Residues: CASSKRGGGTDTQYF.